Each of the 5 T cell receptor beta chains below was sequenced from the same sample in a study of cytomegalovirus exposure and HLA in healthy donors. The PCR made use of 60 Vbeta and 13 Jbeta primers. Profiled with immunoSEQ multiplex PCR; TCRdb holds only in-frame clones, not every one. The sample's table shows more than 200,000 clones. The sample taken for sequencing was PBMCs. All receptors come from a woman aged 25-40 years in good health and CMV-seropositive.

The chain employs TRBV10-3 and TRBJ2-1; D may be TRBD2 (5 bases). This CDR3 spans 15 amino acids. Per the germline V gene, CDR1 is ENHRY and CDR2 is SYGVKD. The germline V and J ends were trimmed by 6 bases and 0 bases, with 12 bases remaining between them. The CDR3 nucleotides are TGTGCCATCAGACTTAGCGTGAGCTCCTACAATGAGCAGTTCTTC. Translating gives CAIRLSVSSYNEQFF.

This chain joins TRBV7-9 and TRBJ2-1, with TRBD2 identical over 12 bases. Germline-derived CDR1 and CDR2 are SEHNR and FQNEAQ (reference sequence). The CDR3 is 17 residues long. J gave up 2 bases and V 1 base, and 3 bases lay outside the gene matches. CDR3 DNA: TGTGCCAGCAGCTTAGGGTCTAGCGGGAGGGCCTACAATGAGCAGTTCTTC. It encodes CASSLGSSGRAYNEQFF.

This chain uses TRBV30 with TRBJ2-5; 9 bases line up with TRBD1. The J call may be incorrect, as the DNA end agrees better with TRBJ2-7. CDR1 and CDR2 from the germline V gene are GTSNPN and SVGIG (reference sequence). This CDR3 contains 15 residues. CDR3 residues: CAWSGGTGWVTEQYF. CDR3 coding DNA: TGTGCCTGGAGCGGGGGGACAGGGTGGGTCACCGAGCAGTACTTC.

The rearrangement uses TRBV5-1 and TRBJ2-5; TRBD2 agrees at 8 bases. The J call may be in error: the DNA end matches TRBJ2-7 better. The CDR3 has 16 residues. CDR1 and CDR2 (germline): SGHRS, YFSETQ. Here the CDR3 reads CASSLGGGTSNYEQYF. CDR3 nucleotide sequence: TGCGCCAGCAGCTTGGGAGGGGGGACTAGTAACTACGAGCAGTACTTC.

DNA for the CDR3: TGTGCCAGCAGCTTAGGGACAGGAAGCGGGGCCAACGTCCTGACTTTC. It is translated as CASSLGTGSGANVLTF. V usage is TRBV7-2 and J usage is TRBJ2-6, with 7 bases identical to TRBD1. The CDR3 runs to 16 residues. The V segment lost 1 base and the J segment 4 bases; nucleotides outside the gene matches: 4. Germline CDR1 is SGHTA and CDR2 is FQGNSA.